A selection of T cell receptor beta chains follows, all from one sample in a study of blood T cell dynamics during melanoma immunotherapy. TCRdb's copy holds only in-frame clones and misses some; the assay was immunoSEQ multiplex PCR. The sample records around 13,000 clones, more than 75% being singletons. Sequenced here: blood, sampled from a patient treated with checkpoint blockade. These receptors were obtained from a human donor with melanoma. The CDR3 runs from the conserved cysteine through the conserved F or W. Rows give clone size only sometimes, using once, few, many, or a class for an expanded clone.

j_call: TRBJ1-2; v_call: TRBV9; clone_size: -; cdr3_length: 15; cdr3_aa: CASSVRSELLGGYTF
j_call: TRBJ2-3; v_call: TRBV19; clone_size: -; cdr3_length: 15; cdr3_aa: CASRPTGEATDTQYF
j_call: TRBJ1-2; v_call: TRBV6-1; clone_size: -; cdr3_length: 14; cdr3_aa: CASSIRDRQNGYTF
j_call: TRBJ2-2; v_call: TRBV10-3; clone_size: once; cdr3_length: 16; cdr3_aa: CAIGPVAGVNTGELFF
j_call: TRBJ2-7; v_call: TRBV4-1; clone_size: -; cdr3_length: 17; cdr3_aa: CASSRGWGGFDTYEQYF
j_call: TRBJ1-1; v_call: TRBV5-1; clone_size: -; cdr3_length: 14; cdr3_aa: CASYLTGANTEAFF
j_call: TRBJ1-5; v_call: TRBV6-1; clone_size: -; cdr3_length: 18; cdr3_aa: CASSEAAGPRDYFQPQHF
j_call: TRBJ2-1; v_call: TRBV7-2; clone_size: once; cdr3_length: 14; cdr3_aa: CASSLGPARAGQFF
j_call: TRBJ1-3; v_call: TRBV7-2; clone_size: few; cdr3_length: 13; cdr3_aa: CASSLSSGNTIYF
j_call: TRBJ1-3; v_call: TRBV4-3; clone_size: -; cdr3_length: 15; cdr3_aa: CASSQGVGVGNTIYF
j_call: TRBJ2-5; v_call: TRBV30; clone_size: -; cdr3_length: 13; cdr3_aa: CAWSVAFQETRYF
j_call: TRBJ1-5; v_call: TRBV5-8; clone_size: -; cdr3_length: 14; cdr3_aa: CASSLERGPQPQHF
j_call: TRBJ1-2; v_call: TRBV7-2; clone_size: -; cdr3_length: 18; cdr3_aa: CASSFQGGLNQKIYGYTF
j_call: TRBJ1-2; v_call: TRBV27; clone_size: -; cdr3_length: 13; cdr3_aa: CASRRLGNYGYTF
j_call: TRBJ1-5; v_call: TRBV18; clone_size: -; cdr3_length: 14; cdr3_aa: CASSPNGVGQPQHF
j_call: TRBJ2-2; v_call: TRBV7-7; clone_size: -; cdr3_length: 13; cdr3_aa: CASSHGNTGELFF
j_call: TRBJ1-1; v_call: TRBV7-8; clone_size: -; cdr3_length: 14; cdr3_aa: CASSSVGSNTEAFF
j_call: TRBJ2-2; v_call: TRBV30; clone_size: -; cdr3_length: 14; cdr3_aa: CAWNRRGGTGELFF
j_call: TRBJ1-5; v_call: TRBV18; clone_size: -; cdr3_length: 14; cdr3_aa: CASSPAQTNQPQHF
j_call: TRBJ2-3; v_call: TRBV27; clone_size: -; cdr3_length: 13; cdr3_aa: CASSDYRADTQYF
j_call: TRBJ2-1; v_call: TRBV5-1; clone_size: -; cdr3_length: 13; cdr3_aa: CASSSNSGNEQFF
j_call: TRBJ2-3; v_call: TRBV9; clone_size: -; cdr3_length: 20; cdr3_aa: CASSVGDGERGTISTDTQYF
j_call: TRBJ2-1; v_call: TRBV7-9; clone_size: once; cdr3_length: 15; cdr3_aa: CASSPLAGGYNEQFF
j_call: TRBJ2-2; v_call: TRBV10-1; clone_size: -; cdr3_length: 13; cdr3_aa: CASSRTATGELFF
j_call: TRBJ2-7; v_call: TRBV10-1; clone_size: -; cdr3_length: 11; cdr3_aa: CASSETHEQYF
j_call: TRBJ1-6; v_call: TRBV6-5; clone_size: -; cdr3_length: 15; cdr3_aa: CASRWRTGDNSPLHF
j_call: TRBJ1-4; v_call: TRBV5-1; clone_size: -; cdr3_length: 13; cdr3_aa: CASSLGTNEKLFF
j_call: TRBJ1-3; v_call: TRBV5-6; clone_size: -; cdr3_length: 16; cdr3_aa: CASTPSGQGARNTIYF
j_call: TRBJ1-1; v_call: TRBV5-1; clone_size: -; cdr3_length: 15; cdr3_aa: CASSPAPGTTTEAFF
j_call: TRBJ1-1; v_call: TRBV19; clone_size: -; cdr3_length: 13; cdr3_aa: CASSNQRNTEAFF
j_call: TRBJ1-1; v_call: TRBV6-5; clone_size: -; cdr3_length: 14; cdr3_aa: CASSYSGGGGEAFF
j_call: TRBJ1-2; v_call: TRBV6-1; clone_size: few; cdr3_length: 14; cdr3_aa: CASSEDGGVGGYTF
j_call: TRBJ1-1; v_call: TRBV7-2; clone_size: -; cdr3_length: 14; cdr3_aa: CASSSGRTNTEAFF
j_call: TRBJ1-3; v_call: TRBV29-1; clone_size: -; cdr3_length: 14; cdr3_aa: CSVGIGTGGNTIYF
j_call: TRBJ2-1; v_call: TRBV6-5; clone_size: -; cdr3_length: 15; cdr3_aa: CASSSSGVGLNEQFF
j_call: TRBJ2-1; v_call: TRBV9; clone_size: -; cdr3_length: 14; cdr3_aa: CASSAGGRYNEQFF
j_call: TRBJ2-5; v_call: TRBV14; clone_size: -; cdr3_length: 15; cdr3_aa: CASSQGGARQETQYF
j_call: TRBJ2-7; v_call: TRBV11-2; clone_size: -; cdr3_length: 15; cdr3_aa: CASSLGGAGGYEQYF
j_call: TRBJ1-6; v_call: TRBV27; clone_size: few; cdr3_length: 16; cdr3_aa: CASSLSGDRVNSPLHF
j_call: TRBJ2-3; v_call: TRBV5-1; clone_size: -; cdr3_length: 16; cdr3_aa: CASSLGQNTPADTQYF
j_call: TRBJ2-2; v_call: TRBV2; clone_size: once; cdr3_length: 14; cdr3_aa: CASSSMGSTGELFF
j_call: TRBJ1-6; v_call: TRBV6-6; clone_size: -; cdr3_length: 16; cdr3_aa: CASSQSGGRVGSPLHF
j_call: TRBJ2-1; v_call: TRBV7-2; clone_size: -; cdr3_length: 16; cdr3_aa: CASSRTGTSSYNEQFF
j_call: TRBJ2-7; v_call: TRBV9; clone_size: -; cdr3_length: 13; cdr3_aa: CASSVQGFDEQYF
j_call: TRBJ2-5; v_call: TRBV7-2; clone_size: -; cdr3_length: 13; cdr3_aa: CASSSEIQETQYF
j_call: TRBJ2-3; v_call: TRBV7-2; clone_size: -; cdr3_length: 11; cdr3_aa: CASSYTDTQYF
j_call: TRBJ2-1; v_call: TRBV6-1; clone_size: -; cdr3_length: 13; cdr3_aa: CASALANNNEQFF